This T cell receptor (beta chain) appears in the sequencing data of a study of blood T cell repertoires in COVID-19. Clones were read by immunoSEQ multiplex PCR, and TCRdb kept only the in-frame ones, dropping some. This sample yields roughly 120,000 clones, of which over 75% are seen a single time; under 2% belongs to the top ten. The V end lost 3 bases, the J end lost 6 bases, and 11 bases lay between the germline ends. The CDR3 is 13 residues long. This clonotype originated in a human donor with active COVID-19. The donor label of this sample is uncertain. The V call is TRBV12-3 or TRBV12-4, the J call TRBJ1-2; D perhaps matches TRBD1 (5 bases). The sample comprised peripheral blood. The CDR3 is CASSFGGNNGYTF. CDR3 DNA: TGTGCCAGCAGTTTCGGGGGGAATAATGGCTACACCTTC.